The 27 T cell receptor beta chains in this list originate from one sample, sequenced in a study of cytotoxic CD8 clonotypes in ibrutinib-treated CLL. Clones were sequenced by immunoSEQ multiplex PCR, and TCRdb holds only the in-frame ones, with some missing. The sample records about 140,000 clones, around 90% being singletons. Sequenced material: PBMCs, taken after 12 months of ibrutinib treatment. Receptor source: a human donor with chronic lymphocytic leukemia.

This clone came up a few times. This chain uses TRBV19 with TRBJ2-5, with 14 bases that match TRBD2. CDR3 length: 16 residues. Per the germline V gene, CDR1 is LNHDA and CDR2 is SQIVND (reference sequence). Trimming at V came to 7 bases and at J to 6 bases, leaving 10 bases not matched to a gene. This chain's CDR3 is CASNSGTSGGRKTQYF. In DNA, the CDR3 is TGTGCCAGTAATTCCGGGACTAGCGGGGGCCGAAAGACCCAGTACTTC. The complete variable domain, with remaining parts taken from reference TRBV19 and TRBJ2-5, reads DGGITQSPKYLFRKEGQNVTLSCEQNLNHDAMYWYRQDPGQGLRLIYYSQIVNDFQKGDIAEGYSVSREKKESFPLTVTSAQKNPTAFYLCASNSGTSGGRKTQYFGPGTRLLVL.

The chain combines TRBV9 with TRBJ2-7; the match to TRBD2 covers 7 bases. After removal of 2 bases from V and 3 bases from J, the junction contained 5 bases not matched to a gene. Per germline, CDR1 SGDLS and CDR2 YYNGEE. The CDR3 sequence is 14 residues long. CDR3 protein: CASSVDGGDYEQYF. Here the CDR3 DNA reads TGTGCCAGCAGCGTCGATGGGGGGGACTACGAGCAGTACTTC.

The rearrangement uses TRBV18 and TRBJ1-2, with 7 bases matching TRBD1. Germline V lookup: CDR1 KGHSH, CDR2 LQKENI. J lost 6 bases, V lost 1 base, and 11 bases had no gene match. This CDR3 contains 16 residues. The CDR3 sequence: CASSPRTGDVENGYTF. In DNA form, the CDR3 reads TGTGCCAGCTCACCACGAACAGGGGACGTAGAAAATGGCTACACCTTC.

The rearrangement links TRBV7-2 to TRBJ2-7; D is unclear. Germline V gives CDR1 SGHTA, CDR2 FQGNSA. Trimming left V 5 bases short and J 2 bases short, with 7 bases between. The CDR3 extends over 12 amino acids. As DNA, the CDR3 is TGTGCCAGCAGCCGCCCCGCCTACGAGCAGTACTTC. Translated: CASSRPAYEQYF. Drawing the rest from reference TRBV7-2 and TRBJ2-7, the complete variable domain is GAGVSQSPSNKVTEKGKDVELRCDPISGHTALYWYRQSLGQGLEFLIYFQGNSAPDKSGLPSDRFSAERTGGSVSTLTIQRTQQEDSAVYLCASSRPAYEQYFGPGTRLTVT.

The chain is built from TRBV28 and TRBJ2-1, with 7 bases identical to TRBD2. The ends lost 6 bases at V and 2 bases at J; junction bases unmatched: 7. CDR1 MDHEN and CDR2 SYDVKM come from the germline V gene. The CDR3 has 15 amino acids. The CDR3 DNA reads TGTGCCAGCAGCTCCCCGGGGGGTGCCTACAATGAGCAGTTCTTC. Its protein is CASSSPGGAYNEQFF.

The chain recombines TRBV28 with TRBJ1-2; 12 bases are a match to TRBD1. Germline V lookup: CDR1 MDHEN, CDR2 SYDVKM. The ends lost 6 bases at V and 6 bases at J; junction bases unmatched: 5. This CDR3 is built from 14 residues. CDR3 coding DNA: TGTGCCAGCAGGGGGACAGGGGGCTTCGATGGCTACACCTTC. It encodes CASRGTGGFDGYTF.

The V gene is TRBV6-5, the J gene TRBJ2-5; D possibly uses TRBD1 or TRBD2 (6 bases each). Looked up from germline, CDR1 is MNHEY and CDR2 is SVGAGI. The CDR3 is 15 residues long. V lost 7 bases to trimming and J lost 4 bases, with 19 bases between them. The CDR3 region has the DNA TGTGCCAGCACCGGATCTGGGGGGCGATTAGAGACCCAGTACTTC. This encodes CASTGSGGRLETQYF.

DNA of the CDR3: TGTGCCAGCAGAGGGGGGAGTGAAAAACTGTTTTTT. This gives the protein CASRGGSEKLFF. V usage is TRBV6-6 and J usage is TRBJ1-4; D perhaps matches TRBD1 (6 bases). The V end lost 6 bases, the J end lost 7 bases, and 9 bases lay between the germline ends. This CDR3 is 12 amino acids long. CDR1 is MNHNY, CDR2 SVGAGI, per germline (reference sequence).

The gene calls are TRBV19 and TRBJ2-2, with 10 bases identical to TRBD2. Germline loops: CDR1 LNHDA, CDR2 SQIVND (reference sequence). Trimming at V came to 3 bases and at J to 6 bases, leaving 13 bases not matched to a gene. The CDR3 length is 18 residues. The CDR3 region has the DNA TGTGCCAGTAGTATCCCGGGGTCGGGGACTAGCGCGTCCGGGGAGCTGTTTTTT. It specifies CASSIPGSGTSASGELFF.

The chain joins TRBV7-3 to TRBJ2-1; TRBD2 agrees at 7 bases. The CDR3 runs to 15 residues. V was pared by 5 bases and J by 2 bases, with 6 bases of the junction left unmatched. Germline V gene lookup returns CDR1 SGHTA and CDR2 FQGTGA. CDR3 residues: CASSLGGEPYNEQFF. CDR3 DNA sequence: TGTGCCAGCAGCCTTGGGGGGGAGCCCTACAATGAGCAGTTCTTC.

This chain uses TRBV7-2 with TRBJ2-3; unclear D gene. The germline CDR1 and CDR2 sequences are SGHTA and FQGNSA. This CDR3 region has 13 residues. V gave up 3 bases and J gave up 2 bases, with 6 bases separating them. In nucleotides, the CDR3 is TGTGCCAGCAGCTTGGTTATCACAGATACGCAGTATTTT. It specifies CASSLVITDTQYF.

The chain employs TRBV9 and TRBJ2-7; the match to TRBD2 covers 10 bases. V shed 4 bases, J shed 4 bases, and the junction held 5 bases outside the gene matches. Germline CDR1 is SGDLS and CDR2 is YYNGEE. CDR3 length equals 14 residues. This chain's CDR3 is CASSSQREGYEQYF. The CDR3 DNA sequence: TGTGCCAGCAGCTCTCAGCGGGAGGGGTACGAGCAGTACTTC.

The chain carries TRBV6-5 and TRBJ2-3, with D possibly being TRBD1 (5 bases). Per the germline V gene, CDR1 is MNHEY and CDR2 is SVGAGI. V was shortened by 1 base and J by 0 bases, with 11 bases between the two germline ends. The CDR3 consists of 16 residues. Written as DNA, the CDR3 is TGTGCCAGCAGTTACTTCCAGGGCTCTAGCACAGATACGCAGTATTTT. Its translation is CASSYFQGSSTDTQYF.

The chain joins TRBV7-2 to TRBJ2-7; a weak D match, TRBD2 (6 bases). This CDR3 spans 12 amino acids. The ends were cut back, 5 bases at V and 4 bases at J, with 9 bases in the middle. The germline gives CDR1 SGHTA, CDR2 FQGNSA. The CDR3 loop is CASSGGVYEQYF. The CDR3 DNA reads TGTGCCAGCAGCGGCGGGGTATACGAGCAGTACTTC.

The chain links TRBV4-3 to TRBJ1-2; D uncertain. This CDR3 region has 16 residues. With 3 bases removed from V and 6 bases from J, the gap between germline ends came to 20 bases. Germline CDR1 and CDR2: LGHNA and YSLEER. DNA of the CDR3: TGCGCCAGCAGCCACAAGAGTCGAGAACCCACGGATGGCTACACCTTC. As protein: CASSHKSREPTDGYTF.

J is TRBJ2-3 and V is TRBV18; D is possibly TRBD1 or TRBD2 (5 bases each). V was shortened by 2 bases and J by 0 bases, with 12 bases between the two germline ends. The germline V gene encodes CDR1 KGHSH and CDR2 LQKENI. The CDR3 length is 16 residues. The CDR3 nucleotides are TGTGCCAGCTCACCAACTAGACAGATTAGCACAGATACGCAGTATTTT. This sequence encodes CASSPTRQISTDTQYF.

The chain carries TRBV7-9 and TRBJ2-7, with 7 nucleotides matching TRBD1. The CDR3 has 13 residues. V was pared by 1 base and J by 7 bases, with 4 bases of the junction left unmatched. Germline loops: CDR1 SEHNR, CDR2 FQNEAQ (reference sequence). CDR3 sequence reads: CASSLGQGREQYF. Here the CDR3 DNA reads TGTGCCAGCAGCTTAGGACAGGGCCGGGAGCAGTACTTC.

The chain links TRBV6-5 to TRBJ1-3; TRBD1 matches 8 bases. The J segment lost 2 bases and the V segment lost 3 bases, leaving 3 bases of the junction unmatched. Per germline, CDR1 MNHEY and CDR2 SVGAGI. CDR3 length: 15 residues. The CDR3: CASSYGTGAGNTIYF. In DNA, the CDR3 is TGTGCCAGCAGTTATGGGACAGGCGCTGGAAACACCATATATTTT.

V gene TRBV19 combines with J gene TRBJ1-1; 9 bases are a match to TRBD1. There are 15 residues in the CDR3. Trimming at V came to 6 bases and at J to 1 base, leaving 6 bases not matched to a gene. CDR1 and CDR2 (germline): LNHDA, SQIVND (reference sequence). The CDR3 loop reads CASRSQGAKNTEAFF. CDR3 sequence (DNA): TGTGCCAGTAGATCACAGGGGGCCAAGAACACTGAAGCTTTCTTT. Based on the CDR3 plus reference TRBV19 and TRBJ1-1, the full variable domain is DGGITQSPKYLFRKEGQNVTLSCEQNLNHDAMYWYRQDPGQGLRLIYYSQIVNDFQKGDIAEGYSVSREKKESFPLTVTSAQKNPTAFYLCASRSQGAKNTEAFFGQGTRLTVV.

The chain combines TRBV27 with TRBJ2-7; tentatively, D is TRBD2 (6 bases). Germline CDR1 and CDR2: MNHEY and SMNVEV (reference sequence). The CDR3 length is 15 residues. The V end lost 3 bases, the J end lost 0 bases, and 12 bases lay between the germline ends. The CDR3 protein is CASSLRGSGSYEQYF. In nucleotides, the CDR3 is TGTGCCAGCAGTTTGAGGGGTAGCGGCTCCTACGAGCAGTACTTC.

V is TRBV28 and J is TRBJ2-7, with D possibly being TRBD2 (6 bases). Germline V CDR1 and CDR2: MDHEN, SYDVKM. This CDR3 spans 18 amino acids. Trimming stripped 6 bases from V and 5 bases from J, with 29 bases between. The CDR3 loop reads CASSRPHRILEGGNEQYF. CDR3 DNA: TGTGCCAGCAGCCGGCCGCACAGAATTCTGGAAGGAGGGAACGAGCAGTACTTC.

The chain joins TRBV4-1 to TRBJ1-2; D ambiguous. V was clipped by 0 bases and J by 5 bases, with 7 bases between them. In germline, CDR1 is MGHRA, CDR2 YSYEKL. The CDR3 loop spans 13 amino acids. CDR3 in DNA: TGCGCCAGCAGCCAAGATGGTGGGTATGGCTACACCTTC. This gives the protein CASSQDGGYGYTF.

The chain uses TRBV27 and TRBJ2-7; TRBD1 matches at 10 bases. The germline gives CDR1 MNHEY, CDR2 SMNVEV (reference sequence). CDR3 size: 14 residues. V shed 6 bases, J shed 2 bases, and the junction held 4 bases outside the gene matches. For the CDR3, the DNA is TGTGCCAGCAGCACCGGGACAGGGGCCTACGAGCAGTACTTC. This sequence encodes CASSTGTGAYEQYF.

This clone was counted between two and nine times. The chain has TRBV7-9 and TRBJ1-4; D gene unclear. The CDR3 contains 14 residues. Trimming stripped 5 bases from V and 1 base from J, with 8 bases between. Germline V gene sequence: CDR1 SEHNR, CDR2 FQNEAQ (reference sequence). The CDR3 protein is CASSLTITNEKLFF. The CDR3 DNA follows: TGTGCCAGCAGCCTTACAATAACTAATGAAAAACTGTTTTTT.

The chain's CDR3 is CASSPAIGETYEQYF. As DNA, the CDR3 is TGTGCCAGCAGCCCCGCCATCGGGGAAACCTACGAGCAGTACTTC. The chain combines TRBV7-2 with TRBJ2-7, with D perhaps matching TRBD2 (5 bases). CDR3 length: 15 amino acids. CDR1 and CDR2 from the germline V gene are SGHTA and FQGNSA. Trimming pared 5 bases from V and 2 bases from J, leaving 16 bases between.

The gene calls are TRBV11-2 and TRBJ2-2; D is ambiguous. Deletions cut 2 bases from V and 8 bases from J, with 15 bases between. The germline CDR1 and CDR2 sequences are SGHAT and FQNNGV. CDR3 length equals 15 residues. In DNA form, the CDR3 reads TGTGCCAGCAGCTTAATGAACAGCCGCACTGGGGAGCTGTTTTTT. The encoded protein is CASSLMNSRTGELFF.

This clone is a singleton in its sample. The J gene is TRBJ2-5, the V gene TRBV15, with D possibly being TRBD1 or TRBD2 (5 bases each). The germline CDR1 and CDR2 sequences are LNHNV and YYDKDF (reference sequence). The germline V and J ends were trimmed by 1 base and 5 bases, with 14 bases remaining between them. The CDR3 totals 15 residues. Here the CDR3 DNA reads TGTGCCACCAGCAGAGCCACCGGGGCAGGGGAGACCCAGTACTTC. The encoded protein is CATSRATGAGETQYF.